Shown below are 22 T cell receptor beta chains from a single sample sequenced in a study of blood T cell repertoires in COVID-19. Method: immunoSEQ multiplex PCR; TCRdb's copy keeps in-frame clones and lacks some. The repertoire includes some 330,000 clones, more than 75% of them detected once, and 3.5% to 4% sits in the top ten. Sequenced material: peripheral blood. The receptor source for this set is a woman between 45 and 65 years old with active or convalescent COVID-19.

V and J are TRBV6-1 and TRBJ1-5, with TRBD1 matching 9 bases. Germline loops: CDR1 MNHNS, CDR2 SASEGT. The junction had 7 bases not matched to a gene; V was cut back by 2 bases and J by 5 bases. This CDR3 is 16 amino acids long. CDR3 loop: CASSEHPGQGDQPQHF. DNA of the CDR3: TGTGCCAGCAGTGAACACCCGGGACAGGGCGATCAGCCCCAGCATTTT.

DNA of the CDR3: TGTGCCAGCAGCCATACCCAACTTCGGGACTACGAGCAGTACTTC. Translating gives CASSHTQLRDYEQYF. V usage is TRBV3-1 (or the pseudogene TRBV3-2) and J usage is TRBJ2-7; D is perhaps TRBD2 (5 bases). V lost 3 bases and J 3 bases, leaving 15 bases between the germline ends. Germline V lookup: CDR1 LGHDT, CDR2 YNNKEL (reference sequence). This CDR3 has 15 residues.

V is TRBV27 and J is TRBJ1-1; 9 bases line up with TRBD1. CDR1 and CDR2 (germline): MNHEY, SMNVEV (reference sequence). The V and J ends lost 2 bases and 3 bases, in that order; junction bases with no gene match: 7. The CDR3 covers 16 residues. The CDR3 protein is CASSLRDRVKDTEAFF. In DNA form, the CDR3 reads TGTGCCAGCAGTTTAAGGGACAGGGTAAAGGACACTGAAGCTTTCTTT.

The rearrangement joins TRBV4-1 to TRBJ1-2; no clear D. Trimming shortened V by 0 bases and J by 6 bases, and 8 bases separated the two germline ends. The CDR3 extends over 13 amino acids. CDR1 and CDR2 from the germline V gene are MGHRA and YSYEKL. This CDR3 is CASSQDREDGYTF. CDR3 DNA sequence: TGCGCCAGCAGCCAAGACCGCGAGGATGGCTACACCTTC.

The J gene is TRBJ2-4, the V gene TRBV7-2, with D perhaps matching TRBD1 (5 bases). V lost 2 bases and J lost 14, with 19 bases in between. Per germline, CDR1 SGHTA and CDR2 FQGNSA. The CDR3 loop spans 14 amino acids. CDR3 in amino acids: CASSLRGGAPGEYF. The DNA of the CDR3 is TGTGCCAGCAGCTTAAGGGGTGGGGCCCCTGGGGAGTACTTC.

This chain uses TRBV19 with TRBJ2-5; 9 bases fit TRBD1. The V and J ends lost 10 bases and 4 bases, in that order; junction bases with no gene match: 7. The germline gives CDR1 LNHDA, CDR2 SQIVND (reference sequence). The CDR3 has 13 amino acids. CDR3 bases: TGTGCCACCGCGACAGGGGGTCGAGAGACCCAGTACTTC. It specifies CATATGGRETQYF.

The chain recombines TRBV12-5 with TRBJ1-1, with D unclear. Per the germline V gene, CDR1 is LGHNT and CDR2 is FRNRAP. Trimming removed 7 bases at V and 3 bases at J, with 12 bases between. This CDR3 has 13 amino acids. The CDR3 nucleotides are TGTGCTAGTGAATCCCCGGGAGACACTGAAGCTTTCTTT. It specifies CASESPGDTEAFF. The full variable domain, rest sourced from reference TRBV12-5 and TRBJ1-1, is DARVTQTPRHKVTEMGQEVTMRCQPILGHNTVFWYRQTMMQGLELLAYFRNRAPLDDSGMPKDRFSAEMPDATLATLKIQPSEPRDSAVYFCASESPGDTEAFFGQGTRLTVV.

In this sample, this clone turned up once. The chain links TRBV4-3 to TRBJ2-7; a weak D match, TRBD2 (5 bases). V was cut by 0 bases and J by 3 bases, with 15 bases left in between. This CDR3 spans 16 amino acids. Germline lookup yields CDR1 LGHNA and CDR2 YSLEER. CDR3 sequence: CASSQDSSSPVYEQYF. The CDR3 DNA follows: TGCGCCAGCAGCCAAGACTCATCTAGCCCCGTCTACGAGCAGTACTTC.

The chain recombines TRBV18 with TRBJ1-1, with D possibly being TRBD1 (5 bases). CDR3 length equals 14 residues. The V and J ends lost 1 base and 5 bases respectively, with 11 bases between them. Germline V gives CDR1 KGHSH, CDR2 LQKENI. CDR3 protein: CASSPRGRGTEAFF. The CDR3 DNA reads TGTGCCAGCTCACCACGGGGCCGGGGGACTGAAGCTTTCTTT.

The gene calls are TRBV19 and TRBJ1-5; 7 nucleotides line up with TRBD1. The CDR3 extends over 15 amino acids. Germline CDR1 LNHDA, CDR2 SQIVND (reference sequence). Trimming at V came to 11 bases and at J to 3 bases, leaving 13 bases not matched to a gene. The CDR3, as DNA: TGTGCCGGCTCCTCGGGGACAGAGCTCAATCAGCCCCAGCATTTT. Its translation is CAGSSGTELNQPQHF.

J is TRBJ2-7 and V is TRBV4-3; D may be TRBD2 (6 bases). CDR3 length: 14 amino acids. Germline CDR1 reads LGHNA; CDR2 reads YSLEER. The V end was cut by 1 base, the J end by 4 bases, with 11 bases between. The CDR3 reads CASSQGFAGYEQYF. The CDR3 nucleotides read TGCGCCAGCAGCCAAGGATTCGCGGGGTACGAGCAGTACTTC.

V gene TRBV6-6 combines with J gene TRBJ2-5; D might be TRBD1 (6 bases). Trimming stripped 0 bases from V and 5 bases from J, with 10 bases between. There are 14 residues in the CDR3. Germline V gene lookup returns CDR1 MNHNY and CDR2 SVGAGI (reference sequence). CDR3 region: CASSYSFRGETQYF. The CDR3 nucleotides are TGTGCCAGCAGTTACTCGTTTAGGGGGGAGACCCAGTACTTC.

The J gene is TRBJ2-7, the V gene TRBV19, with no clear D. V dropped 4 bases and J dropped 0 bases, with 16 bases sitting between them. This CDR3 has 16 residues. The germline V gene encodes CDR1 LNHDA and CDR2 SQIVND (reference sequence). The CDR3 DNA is TGTGCCAGTAGTACCTCTAGGTCAATGAGCTCCTACGAGCAGTACTTC. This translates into CASSTSRSMSSYEQYF.

The CDR3 bases are TGTGCCAGCAGCCAAGAGGTAGCGGGAGAAGTCGGGGAGCTGTTTTTT. The encoded protein is CASSQEVAGEVGELFF. The V call is TRBV4-2, the J call TRBJ2-2; 9 positions match TRBD2. The CDR3 runs 16 residues. V shed 0 bases and J 7 bases; nucleotides not matched to a gene: 6. Looked up from germline, CDR1 is LGHNA and CDR2 is YNFKEQ.

The CDR3 region is CASSRDYFGEQYF. In DNA form, the CDR3 reads TGTGCCAGCAGCCGGGACTACTTCGGGGAGCAGTACTTC. The chain couples TRBV6-5 to TRBJ2-7; 7 bases agree with TRBD2. Trimming removed 6 bases from V and 7 bases from J; junction bases left unmatched: 9. The germline V gene encodes CDR1 MNHEY and CDR2 SVGAGI. The CDR3 consists of 13 residues.

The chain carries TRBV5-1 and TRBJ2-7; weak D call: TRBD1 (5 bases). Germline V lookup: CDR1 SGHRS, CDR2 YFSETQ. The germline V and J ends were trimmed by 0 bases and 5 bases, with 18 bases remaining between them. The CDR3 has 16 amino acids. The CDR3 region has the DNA TGCGCCAGCAGCTTGGGGGCTAAGGGGATGATCCACGAGCAGTACTTC. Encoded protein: CASSLGAKGMIHEQYF.

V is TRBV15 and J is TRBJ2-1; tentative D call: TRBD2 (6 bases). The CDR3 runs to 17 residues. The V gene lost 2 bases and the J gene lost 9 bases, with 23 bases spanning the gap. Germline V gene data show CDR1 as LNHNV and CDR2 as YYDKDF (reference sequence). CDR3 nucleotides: TGTGCCACCAGCAGACCAAAAAAGGGACTGGACCCTACTGAGCAGTTCTTC. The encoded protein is CATSRPKKGLDPTEQFF.

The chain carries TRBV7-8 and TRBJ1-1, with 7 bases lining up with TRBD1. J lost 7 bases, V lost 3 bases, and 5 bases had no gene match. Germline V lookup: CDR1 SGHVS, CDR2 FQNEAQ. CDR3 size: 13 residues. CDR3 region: CASSFDREGEAFF. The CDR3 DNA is TGTGCCAGCAGCTTCGACAGGGAAGGTGAAGCTTTCTTT. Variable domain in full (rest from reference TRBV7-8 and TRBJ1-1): GAGVSQSPRYKVAKRGQDVALRCDPISGHVSLFWYQQALGQGPEFLTYFQNEAQLDKSGLPSDRFFAERPEGSVSTLKIQRTQQEDSAVYLCASSFDREGEAFFGQGTRLTVV.

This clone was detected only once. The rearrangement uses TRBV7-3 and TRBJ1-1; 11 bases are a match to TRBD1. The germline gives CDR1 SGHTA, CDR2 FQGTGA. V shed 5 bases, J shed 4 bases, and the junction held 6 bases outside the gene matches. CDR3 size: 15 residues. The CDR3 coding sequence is TGTGCCAGCAGCCCCCCGGACAGGGGGCCCACTGAAGCTTTCTTT. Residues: CASSPPDRGPTEAFF.

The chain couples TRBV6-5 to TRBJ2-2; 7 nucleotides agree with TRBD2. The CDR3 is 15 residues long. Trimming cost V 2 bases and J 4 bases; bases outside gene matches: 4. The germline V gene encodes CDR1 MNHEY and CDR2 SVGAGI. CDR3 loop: CASSYGGGGTGELFF. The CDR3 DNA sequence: TGTGCCAGCAGTTACGGCGGGGGTGGCACCGGGGAGCTGTTTTTT.

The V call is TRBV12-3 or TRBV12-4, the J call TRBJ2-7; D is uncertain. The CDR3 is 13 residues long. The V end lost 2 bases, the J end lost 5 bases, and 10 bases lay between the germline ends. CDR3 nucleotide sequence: TGTGCCAGCAGTTTATCGGTATCTCACGAGCAGTACTTC. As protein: CASSLSVSHEQYF.

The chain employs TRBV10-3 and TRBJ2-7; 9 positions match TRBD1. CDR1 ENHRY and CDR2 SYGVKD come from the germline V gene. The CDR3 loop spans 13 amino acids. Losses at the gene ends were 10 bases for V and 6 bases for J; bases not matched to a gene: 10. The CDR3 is CATTGGGLGEQYF. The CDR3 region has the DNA TGTGCCACCACAGGGGGCGGATTGGGCGAGCAGTACTTC.